The sequence of this T cell receptor beta chain was determined in a study of human T cells and chemical hapten exposure. Looked up from germline, CDR1 is MDHEN and CDR2 is SYDVKM. The CDR3 is made up of 14 amino acids. V lost 4 bases, J lost 6 bases, and 7 bases stayed unmatched. Documented time point: healthy volunteer bleed at 6 weeks. Someone pulled total RNA out of unfractionated whole blood. Individual cDNA molecules in this library carried unique molecular identifiers. TCRdb redid the calling of the RACE reads with MiXCR, one entry per CDR3 protein. The sample includes about 45,000 distinct CDR3 sequences, about 3.7% of them seen just once.

Sequencing was performed on whole blood. This receptor was identified in a human donor in good health. Some clones in this sample may be carry-over from other donors' samples. The rearrangement links TRBV28 to TRBJ2-5, with TRBD1 identical over 8 bases. As DNA, the CDR3 is TGTGCCAGCAGTTCCGGGACAGGAAGAAAGACCCAGTACTTC. This codes for CASSSGTGRKTQYF.